This entry lists 32 T cell receptor beta chains sequenced from one sample in a study of human T cells and chemical hapten exposure. MiXCR, run by TCRdb on the RACE reads, gives a single entry per CDR3 protein. Of 350,000 to 400,000 distinct CDR3 sequences in the sample, about 6% are singletons; the top ten hold over 5.5%. The time point is: patch test 2, 6 weeks after DPC sensitization. Treatment in this sample: therapeutic diphenylcyclopropenone sensitization with weekly scalp DPC. The source was whole blood, collected in connection with sensitization to the hapten diphenylcyclopropenone (DPC). These TCRs come from a woman younger than 35 with alopecia areata. Some clones in this sample may be carry-over from other donors' samples.

This clonotype was seen at least ten times. The chain uses TRBV3-1 and TRBJ1-3; D call uncertain. The CDR3 length is 14 residues. Germline V gives CDR1 LGHDT, CDR2 YNNKEL (reference sequence). V was cut by 2 bases and J by 0 bases, with 5 bases left in between. CDR3 coding DNA: TGTGCCAGCAGCCAAACATACTCTGGAAACACCATATATTTT. Amino acids: CASSQTYSGNTIYF. The variable domain in full, with the rest retrieved from reference TRBV3-1 and TRBJ1-3, is DTAVSQTPKYLVTQMGNDKSIKCEQNLGHDTMYWYKQDSKKFLKIMFSYNNKELIINETVPNRFSPKSPDKAHLNLHINSLELGDSAVYFCASSQTYSGNTIYFGEGSWLTVV.

The chain links TRBV20-1 to TRBJ2-7, with D tentatively TRBD1 or TRBD2 (6 bases each). Germline V gene lookup returns CDR1 DFQATT and CDR2 SNEGSKA (reference sequence). Trimming took off 2 bases at V and 4 bases at J, with 18 bases between the two ends. The CDR3 consists of 15 residues. Here the CDR3 DNA reads TGCAGTGCTAGACGGGAGTTTACGGGGGCATACGAGCAGTACTTC. Translation: CSARREFTGAYEQYF.

This clonotype was detected many times. J is TRBJ2-4 and V is TRBV4-2; a weak D match, TRBD1 (6 bases). CDR3 length: 17 amino acids. CDR1 is LGHNA, CDR2 YNFKEQ, per germline. Trimming removed 0 bases from V and 0 bases from J, with 12 bases in between. The CDR3 spells CASSQDEAGEAKNIQYF. CDR3 DNA: TGTGCCAGCAGCCAAGATGAGGCAGGGGAAGCCAAAAACATTCAGTACTTC.

In its sample, this clonotype was seen a few times. This chain joins TRBV5-1 and TRBJ2-2, with a tentative D call TRBD1 (6 bases). Germline V gene data show CDR1 as SGHRS and CDR2 as YFSETQ. The ends were cut back, 1 base at V and 5 bases at J, with 21 bases in the middle. The CDR3 totals 18 residues. This CDR3 is CASSLYTTGPRKTGELFF. For the CDR3, the DNA is TGCGCCAGCAGCTTGTACACTACAGGGCCCCGAAAGACCGGGGAGCTGTTTTTT.

The table lists this clonotype with many counts. One junction end disagrees with the germline gene, perhaps due to a read error. V gene TRBV6-1 combines with J gene TRBJ1-2, with 10 bases that match TRBD1. Germline V lookup: CDR1 MNHNS, CDR2 SASEGT. CDR3 size: 15 residues. CDR3 sequence: CASSKAGQGNYGYTF. The CDR3 DNA is TGTGCCAGCAGTAAAGCGGGACAGGGGAACTATGGCTACACCTTC.

This clonotype came up many times. The chain carries TRBV6-4 and TRBJ1-4, with 7 bases aligning to TRBD1. V was pared by 2 bases and J by 4 bases, with 4 bases of the junction left unmatched. The germline gives CDR1 MRHNA, CDR2 SNTAGT. This CDR3 is built from 15 residues. In DNA, the CDR3 is TGTGCCAGCAGTGACCTGGACAGGTATAATGAAAAACTGTTTTTT. Amino acids: CASSDLDRYNEKLFF.

The sample holds a few counts of this clonotype. The chain employs TRBV5-5 and TRBJ2-2, with D perhaps TRBD1 (6 bases). The CDR3 sequence is 16 residues long. The V end was cut by 3 bases, the J end by 5 bases, with 17 bases between. The germline gives CDR1 SGHKS, CDR2 YYEKEE (reference sequence). Here the CDR3 reads CASSSLTGHPTGELFF. CDR3 nucleotide sequence: TGTGCCAGCAGCTCTTTAACGGGACATCCGACCGGGGAGCTGTTTTTT.

This clonotype turned up a few times. The chain employs TRBV7-2 and TRBJ2-7; 8 nucleotides agree with TRBD1. The CDR3 consists of 14 residues. Germline V gives CDR1 SGHTA, CDR2 FQGNSA. V dropped 1 base and J dropped 3; count of bases not matched to a gene: 2. CDR3 DNA: TGTGCCAGCAGCTTAGACAGGGGGAACTACGAGCAGTACTTC. The encoded protein is CASSLDRGNYEQYF.

This clonotype was detected ten times or more. The V call is TRBV6-4, the J call TRBJ2-3; 7 nucleotides match TRBD2. Trimming took 3 bases from V and 3 from J; bases not matched to a gene: 3. The CDR3 length is 14 residues. Germline assignment: CDR1 MRHNA and CDR2 SNTAGT. The CDR3 sequence: CASSESGETDTQYF. DNA for the CDR3: TGTGCCAGCAGTGAAAGCGGGGAGACAGATACGCAGTATTTT.

The chain employs TRBV4-3 and TRBJ2-7; TRBD1 agrees at 7 bases. Germline CDR1 LGHNA, CDR2 YSLEER. The V segment lost 1 base and the J segment 1 base; nucleotides outside the gene matches: 4. This CDR3 contains 15 residues. CDR3 bases: TGCGCCAGCAGCCAAGTCTGGGACAGTTCCTACGAGCAGTACTTC. Encoded protein: CASSQVWDSSYEQYF.

This clonotype has at least ten counts. V usage is TRBV20-1 and J usage is TRBJ2-7; D is possibly TRBD2 (5 bases). This CDR3 region has 16 residues. Germline lookup yields CDR1 DFQATT and CDR2 SNEGSKA (reference sequence). Between the trimmed V and J ends, which lost 0 bases and 0 bases, there was a span of 15 bases. The DNA for the CDR3 is TGCAGTGCTAGAGATCGTAGGGTAGCGCTCTCCTACGAGCAGTACTTC. It is translated as CSARDRRVALSYEQYF.

This clonotype was counted only a few times. The rearrangement joins TRBV6-2 or TRBV6-3 to TRBJ1-6; D unclear. CDR3 length: 16 amino acids. V was shortened by 0 bases and J by 8 bases, with 14 bases between the two germline ends. CDR1 MNHEY and CDR2 SVGEGT come from the germline V gene. The CDR3 coding sequence is TGTGCCAGCAGTTACTCGTTGGGTGGTGGGGATTCACCCCTCCACTTT. It specifies CASSYSLGGGDSPLHF.

Ten or more counts support this clonotype. The chain is built from TRBV9 and TRBJ2-3, with D possibly matching TRBD1 (6 bases). CDR3 length: 15 residues. V was trimmed by 2 bases and J by 2 bases, leaving 12 bases between them. Germline values: CDR1 SGDLS, CDR2 YYNGEE. The CDR3 nucleotides are TGTGCCAGCAGCGTTTTTGGACAGACCACAGATACGCAGTATTTT. This gives the protein CASSVFGQTTDTQYF.

Many counts were recorded for this clonotype. The J gene is TRBJ1-5, the V gene TRBV27; 10 nucleotides line up with TRBD1. After removal of 3 bases from V and 4 bases from J, the junction contained 9 bases not matched to a gene. This CDR3 region has 17 residues. CDR1 is MNHEY and CDR2 is SMNVEV in the germline V gene (reference sequence). As DNA, the CDR3 is TGTGCCAGCAGTTTCGGACAGGGGGAGTTCTGGAATCAGCCCCAGCATTTT. It translates to CASSFGQGEFWNQPQHF.

This clonotype showed up many times. The rearrangement links TRBV5-1 to TRBJ2-5, with D uncertain. Per germline, CDR1 SGHRS and CDR2 YFSETQ. V gave up 1 base and J gave up 4 bases, with 8 bases separating them. The CDR3 totals 13 residues. The chain's CDR3 is CASSLSVAETQYF. The CDR3 coding sequence is TGCGCCAGCAGCTTGAGTGTAGCAGAGACCCAGTACTTC. The variable domain in full, completed from reference TRBV5-1 and TRBJ2-5, reads KAGVTQTPRYLIKTRGQQVTLSCSPISGHRSVSWYQQTPGQGLQFLFEYFSETQRNKGNFPGRFSGRQFSNSRSEMNVSTLELGDSALYLCASSLSVAETQYFGPGTRLLVL.

Only a few counts were recorded for this clonotype. The chain couples TRBV7-6 to TRBJ1-1; D is undetermined. In germline, CDR1 is SGHVS, CDR2 FNYEAQ. V was pared by 1 base and J by 3 bases, with 18 bases between. The CDR3 contains 17 residues. The CDR3 DNA is TGTGCCAGCAGCTTAGGCCCCCGCCCATTAATGGACACTGAAGCTTTCTTT. Amino acids: CASSLGPRPLMDTEAFF. The full variable domain, with the rest looked up from reference TRBV7-6 and TRBJ1-1, is GAGVSQSPRYKVTKRGQDVALRCDPISGHVSLYWYRQALGQGPEFLTYFNYEAQQDKSGLPNDRFSAERPEGSISTLTIQRTEQRDSAMYRCASSLGPRPLMDTEAFFGQGTRLTVV.

CDR3 DNA sequence: TGTGCCAGCAGCGTAGCGAATCCCACAGATACGCAGTATTTT. Protein product: CASSVANPTDTQYF. This chain links TRBV9 with TRBJ2-3; D ambiguous. CDR3 size: 14 residues. Trimming removed 0 bases from V and 2 bases from J, with 7 bases in between. Germline V gene data show CDR1 as SGDLS and CDR2 as YYNGEE.

This clonotype was detected many times. This chain uses TRBV6-5 with TRBJ1-4; D remains ambiguous. CDR3 size: 14 residues. Germline values: CDR1 MNHEY, CDR2 SVGAGI. Trimming pared 5 bases from V and 6 bases from J, leaving 13 bases between. CDR3 residues: CASSQRPVYEKLFF. The CDR3 DNA sequence: TGTGCCAGCAGTCAACGACCGGTATATGAAAAACTGTTTTTT.

This clonotype has ten or more counts. The germline gene is not matched at one end of the junction; a read error may be the cause. The chain joins TRBV7-7 to TRBJ2-2; tentative D call: TRBD1 (6 bases). The CDR3 extends over 15 amino acids. Germline CDR1 and CDR2: SSHAT and FNYEAQ (reference sequence). The CDR3 reads CASSLGQINTGELFF. DNA for the CDR3: TGTGCTAGCAGCTTAGGACAGATTAACACCGGGGAGCTGTTTTTT.

This clonotype was seen only a few times. The V and J genes are TRBV4-2 and TRBJ2-7; no reliable D call. Per germline, CDR1 LGHNA and CDR2 YNFKEQ. CDR3 length: 13 residues. With 0 bases removed from V and 3 bases from J, the gap between germline ends came to 6 bases. CDR3 in DNA: TGTGCCAGCAGCCAAGATAATGACTACGAGCAGTACTTC. Encoded protein: CASSQDNDYEQYF.

The V gene is TRBV6-5, the J gene TRBJ2-7; D perhaps matches TRBD2 (6 bases). V dropped 7 bases and J dropped 1 base, with 14 bases sitting between them. This CDR3 contains 14 residues. Germline assignment: CDR1 MNHEY and CDR2 SVGAGI. In DNA form, the CDR3 reads TGTGCCAGCACCGGGCGGGACGGTTCCTACGAGCAGTACTTC. The encoded protein is CASTGRDGSYEQYF.

V usage is TRBV18 and J usage is TRBJ2-1; 7 bases map to TRBD1. Trimming took 0 bases from V and 10 from J; bases not matched to a gene: 3. The CDR3 sequence is 13 residues long. Germline lookup yields CDR1 KGHSH and CDR2 LQKENI. The chain's CDR3 is CASSPPTGREQFF. CDR3 coding DNA: TGTGCCAGCTCACCACCGACAGGGAGAGAGCAGTTCTTC.

This clonotype came up many times. The rearrangement links TRBV6-2 or TRBV6-3 to TRBJ1-6; 7 bases align to TRBD1. J gave up 9 bases and V 10 bases, and 6 bases lay outside the gene matches. Germline values: CDR1 MNHEY, CDR2 SVGEGT. The CDR3 sequence is 12 residues long. This CDR3 is CATTTGTSPLHF. In nucleotides, the CDR3 is TGTGCCACGACGACAGGGACTTCACCCCTCCACTTT.

The V gene is TRBV4-2, the J gene TRBJ2-3; 11 bases align to TRBD2. The V gene's germline CDR1 is LGHNA and CDR2 YNFKEQ. The trim removed 2 bases at V and 2 bases at J, leaving 3 bases unmatched. This CDR3 spans 16 amino acids. CDR3 nucleotides: TGTGCCAGCAGCCAACAACTAGCGGGGGCCACAGATACGCAGTATTTT. It specifies CASSQQLAGATDTQYF.

The chain joins TRBV2 to TRBJ1-5; D unresolved. Trimming cost V 7 bases and J 4 bases, with 8 bases left between them. Per the germline V gene, CDR1 is SNHLY and CDR2 is FYNNEI. This CDR3 comprises 12 residues. The CDR3 loop reads CASNEGNQPQHF. As DNA, the CDR3 is TGTGCCAGCAATGAGGGAAATCAGCCCCAGCATTTT.

The J gene is TRBJ1-1, the V gene TRBV13, with D tentatively TRBD1 (6 bases). V was cut by 0 bases and J by 1 base, with 12 bases left in between. The CDR3 is 16 residues long. Germline CDR1 and CDR2: PRHDT and FYEKMQ (reference sequence). The CDR3 bases are TGTGCCAGCAGCTTAGGCAGGGGTTACCAGAACACTGAAGCTTTCTTT. This gives the protein CASSLGRGYQNTEAFF. Full variable domain (missing parts from reference TRBV13 and TRBJ1-1): AAGVIQSPRHLIKEKRETATLKCYPIPRHDTVYWYQQGPGQDPQFLISFYEKMQSDKGSIPDRFSAQQFSDYHSELNMSSLELGDSALYFCASSLGRGYQNTEAFFGQGTRLTVV.

This clonotype has just a few counts. The chain links TRBV6-2 or TRBV6-3 to TRBJ2-2; 7 nucleotides agree with TRBD1. The V and J ends lost 6 bases and 3 bases, in that order; junction bases with no gene match: 16. The CDR3 is 18 amino acids. Germline V gives CDR1 MNHEY, CDR2 SVGEGT. The chain's CDR3 is CASSFGSVRGRDTGELFF. CDR3 nucleotides: TGTGCCAGCAGCTTTGGCTCGGTGAGGGGGCGCGACACCGGGGAGCTGTTTTTT.

Comments on this clonotype: This may be a read error: a much more frequent sequence differs by one nucleotide. The chain recombines TRBV3-1 with TRBJ1-1; no clear D. This CDR3 contains 16 residues. The V and J ends lost 0 bases and 0 bases respectively, with 11 bases between them. Germline CDR1 LGHDT, CDR2 YNNKEL (reference sequence). The CDR3 sequence is CASSQEIQQMNTEAFF. The CDR3 DNA is TGTGCCAGCAGCCAAGAGATACAACAGATGAACACTGAAGCTTTCTTT. Combining the CDR3 with reference TRBV3-1 and TRBJ1-1 gives the whole variable domain DTAVSQTPKYLVTQMGNDKSIKCEQNLGHDTMYWYKQDSKKFLKIMFSYNNKELIINETVPNRFSPKSPDKAHLNLHINSLELGDSAVYFCASSQEIQQMNTEAFFGQGTRLTVV.

The genes are TRBV6-2 or TRBV6-3 and TRBJ1-1; 9 positions agree with TRBD1. With 0 bases clipped from V and 10 bases from J, the junction kept 3 bases outside the gene matches. From germline, CDR1 is MNHEY and CDR2 SVGEGT. CDR3 length equals 13 residues. The CDR3 spells CASSYSDRGGAFF. As DNA, the CDR3 is TGTGCCAGCAGTTACTCGGACAGGGGAGGAGCTTTCTTT.

The table lists this clonotype with many counts. V is TRBV5-6 and J is TRBJ2-5; 10 nucleotides agree with TRBD1. Per the germline V gene, CDR1 is SGHDT and CDR2 is YYEEEE. The CDR3 covers 17 residues. Germline trimming cut 4 bases from V and 5 bases from J; bases unmatched to any gene: 14. This chain's CDR3 is CASSQITGTGDDETQYF. The CDR3 coding sequence is TGTGCCAGCAGCCAAATTACCGGGACAGGGGACGACGAGACCCAGTACTTC.

This rearrangement joins TRBV6-1 to TRBJ1-6, with D perhaps matching TRBD1 (6 bases). The CDR3 runs to 15 residues. V was trimmed by 3 bases and J by 8 bases, leaving 14 bases between them. Germline V lookup: CDR1 MNHNS, CDR2 SASEGT. The DNA of the CDR3 is TGTGCCAGCAGTGACGTATCGGCAGGGGATTCACCCCTCCACTTT. Protein: CASSDVSAGDSPLHF.

CDR3 bases: TGTGCCAGCAGCTTGGCCCGGGGGTCGCAAGAGACCCAGTACTTC. Its protein is CASSLARGSQETQYF. This chain joins TRBV5-4 and TRBJ2-5, with D possibly matching TRBD2 (6 bases). This CDR3 contains 15 residues. V was shortened by 0 bases and J by 2 bases, with 11 bases between the two germline ends. From germline, CDR1 is SGHNT and CDR2 YYREEE (reference sequence).